This section outlines one T cell receptor beta chain sequence together with its context. The data are from a study of control samples from healthy donors and cancer patients. Between the trimmed V and J ends, which lost 6 bases and 1 base, there was a span of 17 bases. This CDR3 has 16 amino acids. CDR1 KGHDR and CDR2 SFDVKD come from the germline V gene. Profiling relied on immunoSEQ multiplex PCR, and the TCRdb table lists in-frame clones only, not all of them. Found here are 190,000 or so clones, 80% to 95% of them singletons; the top ten hold more than 1.4%. The sequence derives from a man in his late teens or twenties in good health. The specimen was blood. The chain recombines TRBV24-1 with TRBJ2-5; D might be TRBD1 (6 bases). This CDR3 is CATSQPNGDIQETQYF. The CDR3 DNA is TGTGCCACCAGTCAACCAAATGGGGACATCCAAGAGACCCAGTACTTC.